This T cell receptor beta chain was observed in a study of control samples from healthy donors and cancer patients. The protocol was immunoSEQ multiplex PCR, while the TCRdb copy is restricted to in-frame clones and leaves out a portion. The sample holds under 65,000 clones; about 91% are singletons and the top ten take 0.75% to 0.95%. The sequencing sample was made of PBMCs. The origin of this receptor is a man aged 25-45 years with colorectal cancer.

The CDR3 region is CAISSGQAGETQYF. CDR3 DNA sequence: TGTGCCATCAGCTCCGGACAGGCAGGAGAGACCCAGTACTTC. This chain connects TRBV10-3 to TRBJ2-5; 7 nucleotides line up with TRBD1. Germline CDR1 and CDR2: ENHRY and SYGVKD. The CDR3 has 14 amino acids. V lost 6 bases, J lost 4 bases, and 8 bases stayed unmatched.